The clone carrying this TCR beta chain occurred many times. The antigen is unknown. The team produced cDNA through 5'RACE using 10-nucleotide random UMIs. In TCRdb, the 5' RACE reads were re-called with MiXCR into one record per CDR3 protein. Counted here are approximately 58,000 distinct CDR3 sequences, more than 9.5% occurring once; the ten biggest clones make up roughly 1.9%. The CDR3 runs 14 residues. Germline assignment: CDR1 MNHNY and CDR2 SVGAGI (reference sequence). The V and J ends lost 10 bases and 11 bases respectively, with 25 bases between them. Unsorted libraries were generated from 2 million PBMCs. These cells had been stored in RNAlater at -80 C. The data were obtained in a study of neurological immune-mediated disorders. Overall study findings and caveats: Multiple sclerosis patients had less TCR clonal expansion than even healthy controls, unlike HTLV-1-associated myelopathy.

This rearrangement joins TRBV6-6 to TRBJ2-3, with D perhaps TRBD2 (5 bases). This TCR was sampled from a man aged 60 to 69 in good health. Specimen: PBMCs. CDR3 nucleotides: TGTGCCACCAATGGAGCGGCCCGGGATAAGGAGCAGTATTTT. It yields the protein CATNGAARDKEQYF.